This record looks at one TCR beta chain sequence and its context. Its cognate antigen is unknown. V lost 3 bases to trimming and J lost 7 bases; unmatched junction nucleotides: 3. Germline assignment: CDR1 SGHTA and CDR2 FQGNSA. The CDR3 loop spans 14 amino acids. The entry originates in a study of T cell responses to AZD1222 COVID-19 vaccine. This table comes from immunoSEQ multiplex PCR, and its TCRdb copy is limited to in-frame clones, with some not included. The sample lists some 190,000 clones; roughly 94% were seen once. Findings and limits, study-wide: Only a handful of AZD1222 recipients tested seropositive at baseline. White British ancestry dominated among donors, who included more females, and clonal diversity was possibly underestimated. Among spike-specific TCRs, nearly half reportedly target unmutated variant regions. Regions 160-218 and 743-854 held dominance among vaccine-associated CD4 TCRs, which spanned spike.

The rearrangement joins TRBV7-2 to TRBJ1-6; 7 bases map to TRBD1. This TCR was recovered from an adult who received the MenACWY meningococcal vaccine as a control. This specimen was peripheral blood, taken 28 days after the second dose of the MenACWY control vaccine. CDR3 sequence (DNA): TGTGCCAGCAGCTTCATGACAGGGAATTCACCCCTCCACTTT. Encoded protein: CASSFMTGNSPLHF.